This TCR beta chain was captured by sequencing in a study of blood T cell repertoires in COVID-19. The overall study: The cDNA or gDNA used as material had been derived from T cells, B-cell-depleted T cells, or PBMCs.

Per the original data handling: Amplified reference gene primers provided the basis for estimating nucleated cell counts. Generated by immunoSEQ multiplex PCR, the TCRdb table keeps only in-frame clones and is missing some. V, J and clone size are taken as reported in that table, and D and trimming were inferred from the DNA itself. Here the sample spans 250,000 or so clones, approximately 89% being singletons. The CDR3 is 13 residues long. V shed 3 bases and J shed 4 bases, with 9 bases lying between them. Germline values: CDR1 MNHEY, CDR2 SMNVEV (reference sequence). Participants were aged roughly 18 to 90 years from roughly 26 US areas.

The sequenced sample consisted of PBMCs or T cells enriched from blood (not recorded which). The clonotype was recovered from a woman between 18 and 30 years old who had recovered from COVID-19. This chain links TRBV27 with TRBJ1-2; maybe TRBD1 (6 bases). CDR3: CASSFGGSYGYTF. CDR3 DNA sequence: TGTGCCAGCAGTTTTGGGGGCAGCTATGGCTACACCTTC.